This T cell receptor (beta chain) was found in a study of cytomegalovirus exposure and HLA in healthy donors. For this clone: The antigen remains undetermined.

Germline lookup yields CDR1 SGHNT and CDR2 YYREEE (reference sequence). V gave up 2 bases and J gave up 5 bases, with 14 bases separating them. The CDR3 runs to 14 residues. General study results and limits: Three CMV-associated chains were confirmed in vitro to be specific for CMV antigens. Investigators reported 164 TCR beta chains as tied to cytomegalovirus.

Here immunoSEQ multiplex PCR was the method, and the copy in TCRdb shows in-frame clones only, minus some. Among around 140,000 clones listed, roughly 89% were seen once. The sequence was collected from a man in his late teens or twenties in good health and CMV-seropositive. This chain links TRBV5-4 with TRBJ2-7; tentatively, D is TRBD2 (7 bases). The sequenced sample consisted of PBMCs. The CDR3 coding sequence is TGTGCCAGCAGCTTCTACGGGGGGCAACACGAGCAGTACTTC. Its translation: CASSFYGGQHEQYF.